These 25 T cell receptor beta chains originate from one sample sequenced in a study of tumor and adjacent non-tumor tissue in lung cancer (dated by TCRdb to the late 2010s). Libraries were prepared through multiplex PCR. The instrument given in TCRdb is Illumina HiSeq 2500. TCRbeta libraries were built by three rounds of nested PCR using primers (Table S4), following protocols modified from ARM-PCR. The public reads were quality trimmed at Q25 with fastp and then assembled into clones with MiXCR by TCRdb, keeping productive beta chains. Under each unique CDR3 protein, matching rows form one entry showing the most common genes and DNA. Recorded for this sample are around 120,000 distinct CDR3 sequences; approximately 66% of them occurred a single time. The ten top clones hold 9.5% to 15% of the sample. RNA was isolated from bulk unsorted tissue, and RNA quality was assessed with a NanoDrop ND-1000 and an Agilent 2100.

Sequences were obtained from lung tumor tissue. Receptor source: a young man with non-small cell lung cancer.

Regarding this clonotype: A single base separates this from a much larger clone, so it may be a read error. Here the CDR3 reads CASSLGLGLGSYNEQLF. In nucleotides, the CDR3 is TGTGCCAGCAGTTTAGGTTTGGGACTAGGGTCCTACAATGAGCAGCTCTTC. The chain links TRBV12-3 or TRBV12-4 to TRBJ2-1, with 8 bases identical to TRBD2. This CDR3 has 17 amino acids.

In its sample, this clonotype was seen many times. The J gene is TRBJ2-7, the V gene TRBV6-5, with TRBD2 identical over 10 bases. Trimming at V came to 4 bases and at J to 3 bases, leaving 3 bases not matched to a gene. Germline V CDR1 and CDR2: MNHEY, SVGAGI. The CDR3 consists of 14 residues. CDR3 sequence: CASSSSGGLYEQYF. The DNA for the CDR3 is TGTGCCAGCAGTTCTAGCGGGGGTCTCTACGAGCAGTACTTC.

The J gene is TRBJ2-3, the V gene TRBV20-1; TRBD1 agrees at 7 bases. The CDR3 sequence is 13 residues long. Germline CDR1 DFQATT, CDR2 SNEGSKA (reference sequence). V was clipped by 6 bases and J by 3 bases; unmatched bases: 6. CDR3 loop: CSAGQAITDTQYF. CDR3 in DNA: TGCAGTGCAGGACAGGCTATAACAGATACGCAGTATTTT.

Written as DNA, the CDR3 is TGTGCCAGCAGTTTTACCGGGACCTCGAGTCCGGGGAAGCTGTTTTTT. It encodes CASSFTGTSSPGKLFF. The chain links TRBV12-3 or TRBV12-4 to TRBJ2-2; D possibly matches TRBD1 or TRBD2 (5 bases each). V was pared by 3 bases and J by 12 bases, with 23 bases between. This CDR3 contains 16 residues.

With respect to this clonotype: Germline is not matched at one junction end, which may reflect a read error. The V call is TRBV6-5, the J call TRBJ2-7; D is undetermined. The CDR3 covers 11 residues. Germline V gene lookup returns CDR1 MNHEY and CDR2 SVGAGI. The CDR3 sequence is CASRSNYEQCF. The CDR3 nucleotides read TGTGCCAGCAGGTCTAACTACGAGCAGTGCTTC.

This chain links TRBV15 with TRBJ2-7; the D gene is possibly TRBD2 (6 bases). The CDR3 length is 14 residues. Germline V gene data show CDR1 as LNHNV and CDR2 as YYDKDF (reference sequence). V dropped 0 bases and J dropped 2 bases, with 8 bases sitting between them. CDR3 amino acids: CATSREGGAYEQYF. The CDR3 bases are TGTGCCACCAGCAGAGAAGGAGGGGCCTACGAGCAGTACTTC.

In regard to this clonotype: A much larger clone lies a single base off, so this may be a read error. The chain has TRBV29-1 and TRBJ2-7, with D possibly TRBD2 on 6 matching bases. Trimming left V 0 bases short and J 3 bases short, with 15 bases between. CDR1 and CDR2 from the germline V gene are SQVTM and ANQGSEA. This CDR3 has 15 amino acids. The CDR3 sequence is CSVEEGGWGSYEQYF. In nucleotides, the CDR3 is TGCAGCGTTGAAGAGGGAGGCTGGGGAAGCTACGAGCAGTACTTC.

The chain recombines TRBV10-3 with TRBJ2-7, with 8 bases fitting TRBD2. V lost 6 bases and J lost 1; bases outside the gene matches: 8. The CDR3 consists of 15 residues. Germline assignment: CDR1 ENHRY and CDR2 SYGVKD. CDR3 residues: CAISVSGVHSYEQYF. As DNA, the CDR3 is TGTGCCATCAGCGTTAGCGGGGTCCATTCCTACGAGCAGTACTTC.

The sample holds many counts of this clonotype. The rearrangement uses TRBV12-3 or TRBV12-4 and TRBJ1-1; TRBD1 matches 8 bases. Unmatched junction bases numbered 11, after V lost 5 bases and J lost 12 bases. The CDR3 is made up of 13 amino acids. CDR3 coding DNA: TGTGCCAGCAGTCCGGGACAGGTGTTTTCAACTTTCTTT. This translates into CASSPGQVFSTFF.

This clonotype was seen just once. This may be a read error: a much more frequent sequence differs by one nucleotide. The chain links TRBV6-5 to TRBJ1-2; no firm D call. Between the trimmed V and J ends, which lost 2 bases and 6 bases, there was a span of 16 bases. Germline loops: CDR1 MNHEY, CDR2 SVGAGI. The CDR3 is 15 residues long. The CDR3 loop is CASSYAVRQANGYTF. CDR3 bases: TGTGCCAGCAGTTACGCAGTGCGGCAGGCTAATGGCTACACCTTC.

The chain is built from TRBV30 and TRBJ2-1; 9 bases match TRBD2. The CDR3 contains 15 residues. The ends lost 0 bases at V and 2 bases at J; junction bases unmatched: 2. Germline V CDR1 and CDR2: GTSNPN, SVGIG (reference sequence). CDR3 residues: CAWSVTSGPYNEQFF. The CDR3 DNA sequence: TGTGCCTGGAGTGTGACTAGCGGCCCCTACAATGAGCAGTTCTTC.

As for this clonotype: At one boundary the junction diverges from the germline segment, which might be a read error. This chain joins TRBV5-1 and TRBJ2-1, with TRBD1 matching over 11 bases. CDR3 length: 15 amino acids. Per germline, CDR1 SGHRS and CDR2 YFSETQ. CDR3 DNA: TGCGTCAGCAGCTTGGGTTGGACAGGGGGCAATCAGCAGTTCTTC. It translates to CVSSLGWTGGNQQFF.

This clonotype was seen a single time. An end of the junction differs from the germline gene, which may be a read error. This chain links TRBV20-1 with TRBJ2-2; 8 bases line up with TRBD1. Germline V gene data show CDR1 as DFQATT and CDR2 as SNEGSKA (reference sequence). This CDR3 contains 15 residues. The CDR3: CSASPSTGDHGKLFF. CDR3 nucleotide sequence: TGCAGTGCTAGCCCCTCGACAGGGGACCACGGGAAGCTGTTTTTT.

Concerning this clonotype: A much larger clonotype is one base distant, so this may be a read error. The rearrangement joins TRBV7-8 to TRBJ2-3; 7 nucleotides match TRBD2. CDR3 size: 15 residues. CDR1 and CDR2 (germline): SGHVS, FQNEAQ. CDR3 in DNA: TGTGCCAGCAGCCTAGGACTAGGTATCACAGATACGCATTATTTT. This translates into CASSLGLGITDTHYF.

Notes on this clonotype: One end of the junction is discordant with germline, which a read error may explain. V gene TRBV11-2 combines with J gene TRBJ2-7; TRBD1 might be the D (5 bases). CDR3 size: 14 residues. Germline CDR1 reads SGHAT; CDR2 reads FQNNGV. This chain's CDR3 is CVSNLGRGGWEQYF. The CDR3 DNA reads TGTGTCAGCAACTTGGGTAGGGGCGGCTGGGAGCAGTACTTC.

In regard to this clonotype: This may be a read error: a much more frequent sequence differs by one nucleotide. The gene calls are TRBV29-1 and TRBJ1-4, with D possibly being TRBD1 (6 bases). This CDR3 is 16 amino acids long. Germline V gene lookup returns CDR1 SQVTM and CDR2 ANQGSEA. Trimming left V 3 bases short and J 14 bases short, with 28 bases between. The CDR3, as DNA: TGCAGCGTTGACGTCATTCCAAACAGAAGGGTCCAGGGGCTGTTTTTT. It encodes CSVDVIPNRRVQGLFF.

As to this clonotype: Since a much larger clone is just one base distant, this may be a read error. The rearrangement uses TRBV12-3 or TRBV12-4 and TRBJ2-7; 11 bases map to TRBD1. The CDR3 spans 14 residues. The V and J ends lost 9 bases and 3 bases, in that order; junction bases with no gene match: 7. Here the CDR3 DNA reads TGTGCCAGGGCCAGTGGGACAGGGGGCTACGAGCAGTACTTC. It is translated as CARASGTGGYEQYF.

In DNA form, the CDR3 reads TGTGCCAGTGGTTACCTTTCGCTATATACGCAGTATTTT. Residues: CASGYLSLYTQYF. The rearrangement links TRBV6-2 or TRBV6-3 to TRBJ2-3; no clear D. CDR3 length: 13 residues. Germline V gives CDR1 MNHEY, CDR2 SVGEGT. Trimming took off 9 bases at V and 7 bases at J, with 17 bases between the two ends.

V and J are TRBV11-2 and TRBJ1-2, with D tentatively TRBD1 (6 bases). In germline, CDR1 is SGHAT, CDR2 FQNNGV. CDR3 length equals 12 residues. V was clipped by 9 bases and J by 11 bases, with 19 bases between them. The CDR3 sequence is CASSQGRPTYTF. The CDR3 nucleotides read TGTGCCAGTAGCCAGGGGCGGCCAACTTACACCTTC.

With respect to this clonotype: A read error may explain this, as a much larger clone is one base away. This CDR3 fails to terminate in the conserved phenylalanine or tryptophan, so it likely reflects a read error. V gene TRBV20-1 combines with J gene TRBJ2-1; D uncertain. The CDR3 is made up of 13 amino acids. CDR1 is DFQATT, CDR2 SNEGSKA, per germline (reference sequence). Trimming removed 7 bases at V and 0 bases at J, with 10 bases between. Here the CDR3 DNA reads TGCAGTGTCGGGCAGAGCTCCTACAATGAGCAGTTCATC. Translated: CSVGQSSYNEQFI.

A note on this clonotype: A much larger clone differs from this one at a single base, so this may be a read error. Here the CDR3 reads CASSPGRGFPRRAFF. The CDR3 DNA follows: TGTGCCAGCAGTCCGGGACGGGGATTTCCCAGGCGAGCTTTCTTT. The chain has TRBV6-5 and TRBJ1-1, with D possibly TRBD1 on 5 matching bases. Germline CDR1 is MNHEY and CDR2 is SVGAGI. The CDR3 spans 15 residues. The V gene lost 5 bases and the J gene lost 10 bases, with 23 bases spanning the gap.

A word on this clonotype: A single base separates this from a much larger clone, so it may be a read error. The V call is TRBV4-1, the J call TRBJ2-2; D unresolved. The CDR3 loop spans 15 amino acids. Per germline, CDR1 MGHRA and CDR2 YSYEKL. The CDR3 region has the DNA TGCGCCAGCAGCCAAGAGTGGACCAACACCAGGGAGCTGTTTTTT. As protein: CASSQEWTNTRELFF.

Concerning this clonotype: Without the conserved terminal phenylalanine or tryptophan, this CDR3 likely stems from a read error. The limits of the CDR3 on the DNA are not certain, so only TCRdb's listed CDR3 is given. This chain links TRBV7-9 with TRBJ2-7; TRBD1, as called in the table, went unchecked against the DNA. The CDR3 comprises 16 residues, both ends counted. Germline assignment: CDR1 SEHNR and CDR2 FQNEAQ (reference sequence). This chain's CDR3 is CASLTPGTVDAYEQYL.

As to this clonotype: With a much larger clone just one base away, this may be a read error. The J gene is TRBJ1-6, the V gene TRBV4-1; D may be TRBD1 (5 bases). CDR3 length: 15 residues. Germline V gene sequence: CDR1 MGHRA, CDR2 YSYEKL. The CDR3 reads CASSDPGRPNSPFHF. In DNA, the CDR3 is TGCGCCAGCAGCGATCCGGGACGGCCTAATTCACCCTTCCACTTT.

A note on this clonotype: Germline and junction disagree at one end, which may indicate a read error. The chain couples TRBV5-4 to TRBJ2-5; D ambiguous. Germline-derived CDR1 and CDR2 are SGHNT and YYREEE (reference sequence). There are 16 residues in the CDR3. Here the CDR3 reads CAIRLWGSGIQETQYF. Written as DNA, the CDR3 is TGTGCCATCAGGCTGTGGGGTTCTGGGATCCAAGAGACACAGTACTTC.